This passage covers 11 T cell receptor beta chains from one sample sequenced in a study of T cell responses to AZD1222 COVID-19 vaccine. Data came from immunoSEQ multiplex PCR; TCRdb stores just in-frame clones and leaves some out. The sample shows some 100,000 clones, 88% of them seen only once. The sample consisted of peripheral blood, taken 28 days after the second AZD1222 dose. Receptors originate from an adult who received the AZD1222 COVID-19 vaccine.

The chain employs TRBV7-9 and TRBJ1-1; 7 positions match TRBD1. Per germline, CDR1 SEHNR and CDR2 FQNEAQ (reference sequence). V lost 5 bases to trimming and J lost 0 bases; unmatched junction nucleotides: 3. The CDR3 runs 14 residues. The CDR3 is CASSRDSLNTEAFF. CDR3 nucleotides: TGTGCCAGCAGCCGGGACAGTTTGAACACTGAAGCTTTCTTT.

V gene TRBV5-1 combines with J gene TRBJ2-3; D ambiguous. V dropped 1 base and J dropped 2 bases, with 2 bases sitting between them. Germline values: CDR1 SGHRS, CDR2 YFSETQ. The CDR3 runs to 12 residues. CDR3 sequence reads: CASSLFTDTQYF. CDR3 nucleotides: TGCGCCAGCAGCTTGTTCACAGATACGCAGTATTTT. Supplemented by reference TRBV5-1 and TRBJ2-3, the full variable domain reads KAGVTQTPRYLIKTRGQQVTLSCSPISGHRSVSWYQQTPGQGLQFLFEYFSETQRNKGNFPGRFSGRQFSNSRSEMNVSTLELGDSALYLCASSLFTDTQYFGPGTRLTVL.

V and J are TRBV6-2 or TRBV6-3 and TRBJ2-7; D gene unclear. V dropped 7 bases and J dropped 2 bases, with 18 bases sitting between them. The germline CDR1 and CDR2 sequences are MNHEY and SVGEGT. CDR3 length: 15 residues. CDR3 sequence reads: CASIPMATDTYEQYF. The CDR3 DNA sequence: TGTGCCAGCATCCCGATGGCAACAGATACCTACGAGCAGTACTTC.

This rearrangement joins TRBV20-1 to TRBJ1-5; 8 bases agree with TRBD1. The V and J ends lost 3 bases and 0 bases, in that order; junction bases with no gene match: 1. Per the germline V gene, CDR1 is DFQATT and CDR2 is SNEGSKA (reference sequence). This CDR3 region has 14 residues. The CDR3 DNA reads TGCAGTGCTAGTCAGGGGGCTAGCAATCAGCCCCAGCATTTT. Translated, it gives CSASQGASNQPQHF.

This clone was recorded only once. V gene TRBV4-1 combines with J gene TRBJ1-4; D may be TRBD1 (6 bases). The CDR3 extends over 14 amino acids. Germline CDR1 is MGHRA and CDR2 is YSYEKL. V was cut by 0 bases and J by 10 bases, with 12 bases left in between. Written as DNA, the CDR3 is TGCGCCAGCAGCCAAGAACAGGGCGGCGGAAAACTGTTTTTT. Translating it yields CASSQEQGGGKLFF.

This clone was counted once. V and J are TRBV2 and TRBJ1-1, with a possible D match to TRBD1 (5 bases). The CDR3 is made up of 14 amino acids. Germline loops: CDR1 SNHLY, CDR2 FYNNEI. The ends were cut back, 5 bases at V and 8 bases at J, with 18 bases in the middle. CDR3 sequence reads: CASSRGHSEIEAFF. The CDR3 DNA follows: TGTGCCAGCAGTCGAGGACACTCAGAGATCGAAGCTTTCTTT.

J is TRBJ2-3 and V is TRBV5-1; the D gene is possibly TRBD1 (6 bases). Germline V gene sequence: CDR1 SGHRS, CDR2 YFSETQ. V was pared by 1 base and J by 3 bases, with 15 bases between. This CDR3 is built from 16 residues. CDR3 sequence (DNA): TGCGCCAGCAGCTTGCGAGGCAGGGGAATGACAGATACGCAGTATTTT. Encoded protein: CASSLRGRGMTDTQYF.

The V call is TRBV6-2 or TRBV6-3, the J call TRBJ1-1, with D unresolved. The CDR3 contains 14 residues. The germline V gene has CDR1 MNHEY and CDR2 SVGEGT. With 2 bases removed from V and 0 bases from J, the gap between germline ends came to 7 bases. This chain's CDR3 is CASSYDGVNTEAFF. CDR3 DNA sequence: TGTGCCAGCAGTTACGACGGAGTGAACACTGAAGCTTTCTTT.

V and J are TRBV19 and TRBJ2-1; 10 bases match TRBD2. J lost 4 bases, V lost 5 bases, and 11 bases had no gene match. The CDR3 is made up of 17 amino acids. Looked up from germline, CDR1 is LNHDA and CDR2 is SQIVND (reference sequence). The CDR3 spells CASSPRDLAGEYNEQFF. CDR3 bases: TGTGCCAGTAGTCCCCGAGATCTAGCGGGAGAATACAATGAGCAGTTCTTC. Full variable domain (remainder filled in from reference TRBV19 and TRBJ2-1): DGGITQSPKYLFRKEGQNVTLSCEQNLNHDAMYWYRQDPGQGLRLIYYSQIVNDFQKGDIAEGYSVSREKKESFPLTVTSAQKNPTAFYLCASSPRDLAGEYNEQFFGPGTRLTVL.

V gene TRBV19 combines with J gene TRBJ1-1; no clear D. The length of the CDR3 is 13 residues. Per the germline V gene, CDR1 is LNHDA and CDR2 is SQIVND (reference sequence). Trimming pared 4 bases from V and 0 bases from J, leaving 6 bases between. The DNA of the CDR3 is TGTGCCAGTAGTACTGGGATGAACACTGAAGCTTTCTTT. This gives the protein CASSTGMNTEAFF.

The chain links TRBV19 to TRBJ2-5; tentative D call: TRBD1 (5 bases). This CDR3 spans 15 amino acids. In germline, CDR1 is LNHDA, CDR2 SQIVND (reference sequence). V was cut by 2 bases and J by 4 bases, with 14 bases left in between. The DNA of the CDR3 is TGTGCCAGTAGTATAAGGGGATTGTCTGGAGAGACCCAGTACTTC. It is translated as CASSIRGLSGETQYF.